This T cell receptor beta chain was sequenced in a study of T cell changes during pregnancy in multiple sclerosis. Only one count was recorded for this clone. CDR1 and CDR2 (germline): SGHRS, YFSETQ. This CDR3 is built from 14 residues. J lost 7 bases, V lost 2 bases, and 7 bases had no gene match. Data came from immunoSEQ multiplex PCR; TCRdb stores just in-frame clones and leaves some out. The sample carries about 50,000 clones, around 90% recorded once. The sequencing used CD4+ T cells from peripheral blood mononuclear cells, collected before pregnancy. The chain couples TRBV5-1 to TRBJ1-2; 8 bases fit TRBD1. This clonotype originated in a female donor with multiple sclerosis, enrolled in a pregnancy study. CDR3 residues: CASSFDRGERGYTF. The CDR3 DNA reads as TGCGCCAGCAGCTTTGACAGGGGTGAACGTGGCTACACCTTC.